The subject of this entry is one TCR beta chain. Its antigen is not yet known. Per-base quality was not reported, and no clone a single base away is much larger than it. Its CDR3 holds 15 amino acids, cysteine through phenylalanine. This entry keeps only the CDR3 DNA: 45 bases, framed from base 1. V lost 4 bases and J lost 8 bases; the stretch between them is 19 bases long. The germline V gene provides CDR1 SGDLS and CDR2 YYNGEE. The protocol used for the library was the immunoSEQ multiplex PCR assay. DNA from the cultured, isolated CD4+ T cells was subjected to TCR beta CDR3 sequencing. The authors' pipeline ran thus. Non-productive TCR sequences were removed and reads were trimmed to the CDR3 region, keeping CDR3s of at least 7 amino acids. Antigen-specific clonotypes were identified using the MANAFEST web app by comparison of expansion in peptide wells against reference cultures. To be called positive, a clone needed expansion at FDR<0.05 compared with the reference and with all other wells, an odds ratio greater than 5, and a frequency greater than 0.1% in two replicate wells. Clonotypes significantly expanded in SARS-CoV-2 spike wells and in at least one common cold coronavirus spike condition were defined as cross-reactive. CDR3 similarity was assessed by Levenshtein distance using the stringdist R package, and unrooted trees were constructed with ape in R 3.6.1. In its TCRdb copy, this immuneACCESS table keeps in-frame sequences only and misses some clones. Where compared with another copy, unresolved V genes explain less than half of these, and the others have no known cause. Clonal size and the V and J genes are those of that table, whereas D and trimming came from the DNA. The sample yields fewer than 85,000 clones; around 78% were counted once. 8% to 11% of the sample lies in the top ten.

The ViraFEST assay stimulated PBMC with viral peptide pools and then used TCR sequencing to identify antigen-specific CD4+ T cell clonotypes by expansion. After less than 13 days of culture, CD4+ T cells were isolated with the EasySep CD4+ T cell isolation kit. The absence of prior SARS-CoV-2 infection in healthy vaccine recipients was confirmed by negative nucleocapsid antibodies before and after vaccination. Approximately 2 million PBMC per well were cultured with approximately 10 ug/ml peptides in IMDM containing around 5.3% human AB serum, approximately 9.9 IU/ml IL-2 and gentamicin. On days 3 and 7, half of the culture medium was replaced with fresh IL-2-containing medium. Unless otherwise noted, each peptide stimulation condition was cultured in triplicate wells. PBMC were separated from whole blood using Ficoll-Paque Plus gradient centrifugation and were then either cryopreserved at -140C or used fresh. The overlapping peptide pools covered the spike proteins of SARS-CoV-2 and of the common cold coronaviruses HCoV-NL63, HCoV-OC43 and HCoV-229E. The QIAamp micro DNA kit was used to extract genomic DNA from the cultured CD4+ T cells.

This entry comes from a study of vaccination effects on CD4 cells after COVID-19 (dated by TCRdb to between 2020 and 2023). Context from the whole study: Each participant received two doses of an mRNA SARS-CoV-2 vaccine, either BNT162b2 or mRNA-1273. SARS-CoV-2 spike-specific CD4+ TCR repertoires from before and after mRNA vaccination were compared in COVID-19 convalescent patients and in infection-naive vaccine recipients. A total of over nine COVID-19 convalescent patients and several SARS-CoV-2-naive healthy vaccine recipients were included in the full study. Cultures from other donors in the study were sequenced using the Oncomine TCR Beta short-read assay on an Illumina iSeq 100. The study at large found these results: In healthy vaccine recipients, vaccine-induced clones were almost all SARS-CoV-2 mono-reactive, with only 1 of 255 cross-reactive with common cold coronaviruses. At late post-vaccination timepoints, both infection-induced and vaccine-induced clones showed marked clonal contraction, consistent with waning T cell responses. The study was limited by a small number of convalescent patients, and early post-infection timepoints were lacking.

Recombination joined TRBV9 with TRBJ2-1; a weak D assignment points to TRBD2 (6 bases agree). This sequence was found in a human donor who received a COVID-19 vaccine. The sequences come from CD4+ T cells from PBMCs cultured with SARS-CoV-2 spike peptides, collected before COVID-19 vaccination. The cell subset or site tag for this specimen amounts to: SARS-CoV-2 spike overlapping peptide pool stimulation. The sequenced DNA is TGTGCCAGCAGCTTCCTGGGGGGTGGGGAGGATGAGCAGTTCTTC. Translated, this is CASSFLGGGEDEQFF.